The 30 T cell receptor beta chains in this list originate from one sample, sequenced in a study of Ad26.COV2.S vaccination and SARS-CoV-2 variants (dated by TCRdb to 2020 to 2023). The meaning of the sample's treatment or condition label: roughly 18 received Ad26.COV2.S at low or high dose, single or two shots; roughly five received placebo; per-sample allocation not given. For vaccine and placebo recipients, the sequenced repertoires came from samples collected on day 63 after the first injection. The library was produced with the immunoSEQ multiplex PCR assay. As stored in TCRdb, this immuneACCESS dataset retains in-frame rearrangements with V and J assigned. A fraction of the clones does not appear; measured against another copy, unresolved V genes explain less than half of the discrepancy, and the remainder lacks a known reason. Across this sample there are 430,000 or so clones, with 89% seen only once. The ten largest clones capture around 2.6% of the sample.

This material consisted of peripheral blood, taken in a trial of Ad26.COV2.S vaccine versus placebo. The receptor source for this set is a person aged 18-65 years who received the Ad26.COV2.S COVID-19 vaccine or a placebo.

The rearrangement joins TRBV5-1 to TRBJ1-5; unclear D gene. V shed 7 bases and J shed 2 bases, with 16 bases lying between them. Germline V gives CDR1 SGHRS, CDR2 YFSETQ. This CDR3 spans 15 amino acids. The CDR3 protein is CASSAEPEGNQPQHF. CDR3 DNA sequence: TGCGCCAGCTCCGCAGAACCAGAGGGCAATCAGCCCCAGCATTTT.

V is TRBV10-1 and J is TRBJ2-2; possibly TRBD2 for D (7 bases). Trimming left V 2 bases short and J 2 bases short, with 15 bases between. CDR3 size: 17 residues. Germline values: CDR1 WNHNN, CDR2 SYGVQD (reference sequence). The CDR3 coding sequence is TGCGCCAGCAGTGAGAGGCAGGGGACTAAAAACACCGGGGAGCTGTTTTTT. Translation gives CASSERQGTKNTGELFF.

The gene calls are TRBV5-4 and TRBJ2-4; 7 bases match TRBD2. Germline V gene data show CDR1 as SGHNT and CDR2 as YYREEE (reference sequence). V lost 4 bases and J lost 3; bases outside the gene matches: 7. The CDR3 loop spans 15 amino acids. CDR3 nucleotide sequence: TGTGCCAGCAGCCTCGGGGGGTGGGGCAAAAACATTCAGTACTTC. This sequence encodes CASSLGGWGKNIQYF.

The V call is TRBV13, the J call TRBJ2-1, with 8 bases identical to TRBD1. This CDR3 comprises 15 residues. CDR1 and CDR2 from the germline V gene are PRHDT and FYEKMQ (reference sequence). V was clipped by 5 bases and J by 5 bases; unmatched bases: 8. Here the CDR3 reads CASSALGTGNNEQFF. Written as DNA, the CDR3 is TGTGCCAGCAGCGCCCTGGGGACAGGAAACAATGAGCAGTTCTTC.

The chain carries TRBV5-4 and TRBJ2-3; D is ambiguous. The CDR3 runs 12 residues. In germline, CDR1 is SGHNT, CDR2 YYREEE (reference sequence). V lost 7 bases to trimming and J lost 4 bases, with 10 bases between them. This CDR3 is CASPNGADTQYF. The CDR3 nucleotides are TGTGCCAGCCCGAATGGGGCAGATACGCAGTATTTT. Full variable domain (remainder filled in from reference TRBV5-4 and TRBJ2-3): ETGVTQSPTHLIKTRGQQVTLRCSSQSGHNTVSWYQQALGQGPQFIFQYYREEENGRGNFPPRFSGLQFPNYSSELNVNALELDDSALYLCASPNGADTQYFGPGTRLTVL.

CDR3 nucleotides: TGTGCCAGCAGCCCTGCGCCGGGGAGGGGATTCACTGGGGCCAACGTCCTGACTTTC. Its translation is CASSPAPGRGFTGANVLTF. The chain is built from TRBV7-2 and TRBJ2-6; 7 bases are shared with TRBD2. CDR3 size: 19 residues. Losses at the gene ends were 5 bases for V and 2 bases for J; bases not matched to a gene: 15. Germline loops: CDR1 SGHTA, CDR2 FQGNSA.

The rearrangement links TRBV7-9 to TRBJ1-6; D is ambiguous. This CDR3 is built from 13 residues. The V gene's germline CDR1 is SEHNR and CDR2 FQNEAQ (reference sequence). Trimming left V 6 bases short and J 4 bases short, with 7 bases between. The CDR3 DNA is TGTGCCAGCAGTATCATGTATAATTCACCCCTCCACTTT. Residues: CASSIMYNSPLHF.

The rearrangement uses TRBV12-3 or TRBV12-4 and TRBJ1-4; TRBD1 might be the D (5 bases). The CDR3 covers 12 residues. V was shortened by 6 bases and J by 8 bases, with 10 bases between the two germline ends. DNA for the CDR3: TGTGCCAGCAGACTCTACAGGGAAAAACTGTTTTTT. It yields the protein CASRLYREKLFF.

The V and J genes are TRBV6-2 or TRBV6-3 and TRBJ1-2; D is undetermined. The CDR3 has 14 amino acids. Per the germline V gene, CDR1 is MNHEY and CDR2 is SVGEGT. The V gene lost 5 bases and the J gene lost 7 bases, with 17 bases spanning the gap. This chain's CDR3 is CASSLDRYSGGYTF. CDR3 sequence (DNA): TGTGCCAGCAGTCTCGACCGGTATTCGGGTGGCTACACCTTC.

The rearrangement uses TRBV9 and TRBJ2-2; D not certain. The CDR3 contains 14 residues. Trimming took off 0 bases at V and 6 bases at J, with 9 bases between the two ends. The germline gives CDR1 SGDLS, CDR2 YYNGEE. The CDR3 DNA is TGTGCCAGCAGCGTAGTGGGCCAACCCGGGGAGCTGTTTTTT. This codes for CASSVVGQPGELFF.

In DNA form, the CDR3 reads TGTGCCTGGGGGAACCCACCCCGTGGCTACACCTTC. Translated, it gives CAWGNPPRGYTF. J is TRBJ1-2 and V is TRBV30, with D unclear. V shed 5 bases and J shed 7 bases, with 14 bases lying between them. The CDR3 is 12 amino acids. Germline CDR1 and CDR2: GTSNPN and SVGIG (reference sequence).

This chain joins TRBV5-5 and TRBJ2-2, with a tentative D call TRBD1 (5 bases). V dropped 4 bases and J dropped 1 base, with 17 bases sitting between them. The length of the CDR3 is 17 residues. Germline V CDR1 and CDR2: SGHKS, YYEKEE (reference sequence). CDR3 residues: CASSGAYSSRNTGELFF. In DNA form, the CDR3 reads TGTGCCAGCAGCGGGGCTTACTCCAGTCGGAACACCGGGGAGCTGTTTTTT.

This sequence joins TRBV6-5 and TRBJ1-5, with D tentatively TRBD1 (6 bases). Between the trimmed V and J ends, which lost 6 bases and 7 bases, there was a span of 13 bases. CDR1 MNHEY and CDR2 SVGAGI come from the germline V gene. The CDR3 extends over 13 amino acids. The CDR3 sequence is CASRGARNQPQHF. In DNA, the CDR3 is TGTGCCAGCAGGGGGGCCAGGAACCAGCCCCAGCATTTT.

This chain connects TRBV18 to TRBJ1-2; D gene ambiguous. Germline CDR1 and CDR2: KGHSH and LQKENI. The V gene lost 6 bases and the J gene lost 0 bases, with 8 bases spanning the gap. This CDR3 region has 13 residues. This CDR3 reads CASSEDSNYGYTF. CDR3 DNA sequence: TGTGCCAGCTCGGAGGACTCTAACTATGGCTACACCTTC. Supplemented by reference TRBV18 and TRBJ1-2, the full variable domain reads NAGVMQNPRHLVRRRGQEARLRCSPMKGHSHVYWYRQLPEEGLKFMVYLQKENIIDESGMPKERFSAEFPKEGPSILRIQQVVRGDSAAYFCASSEDSNYGYTFGSGTRLTVV.

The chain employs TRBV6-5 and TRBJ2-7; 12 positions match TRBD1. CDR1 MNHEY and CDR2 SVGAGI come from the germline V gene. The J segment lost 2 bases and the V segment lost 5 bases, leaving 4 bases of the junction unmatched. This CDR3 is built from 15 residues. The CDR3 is CASSRGTGGTYEQYF. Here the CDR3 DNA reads TGTGCCAGCAGTCGAGGGACAGGGGGCACCTACGAGCAGTACTTC.

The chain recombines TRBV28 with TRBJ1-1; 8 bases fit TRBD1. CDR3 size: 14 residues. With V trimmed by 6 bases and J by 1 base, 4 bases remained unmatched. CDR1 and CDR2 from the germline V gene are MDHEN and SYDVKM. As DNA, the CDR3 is TGTGCCAGCAGCCCAGGGGGCGGGAACACTGAAGCTTTCTTT. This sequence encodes CASSPGGGNTEAFF.

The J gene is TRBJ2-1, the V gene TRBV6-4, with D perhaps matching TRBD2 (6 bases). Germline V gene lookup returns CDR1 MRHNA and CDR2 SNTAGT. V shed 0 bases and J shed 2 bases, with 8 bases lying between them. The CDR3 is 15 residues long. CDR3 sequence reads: CASSDSEGPYNEQFF. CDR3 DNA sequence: TGTGCCAGCAGTGACTCGGAGGGTCCCTACAATGAGCAGTTCTTC.

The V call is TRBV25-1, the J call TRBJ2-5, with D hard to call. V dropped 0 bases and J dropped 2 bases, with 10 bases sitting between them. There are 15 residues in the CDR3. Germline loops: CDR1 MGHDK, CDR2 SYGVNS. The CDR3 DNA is TGTGCCAGCAGTGAATATATGGCAGGTCAAGAGACCCAGTACTTC. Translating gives CASSEYMAGQETQYF.

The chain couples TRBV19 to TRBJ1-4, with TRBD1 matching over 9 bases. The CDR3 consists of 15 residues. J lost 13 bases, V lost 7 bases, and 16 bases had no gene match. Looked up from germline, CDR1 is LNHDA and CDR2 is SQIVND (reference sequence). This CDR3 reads CASMDRGYFIRGLFF. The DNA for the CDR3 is TGTGCCAGTATGGACAGGGGATACTTCATAAGAGGACTGTTTTTT.

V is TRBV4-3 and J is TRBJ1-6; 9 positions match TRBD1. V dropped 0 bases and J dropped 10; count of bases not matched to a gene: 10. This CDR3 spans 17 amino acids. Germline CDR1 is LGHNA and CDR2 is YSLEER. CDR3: CASSQDGAGQGWSPLHF. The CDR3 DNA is TGCGCCAGCAGCCAAGATGGGGCGGGACAGGGCTGGTCACCCCTCCACTTT.

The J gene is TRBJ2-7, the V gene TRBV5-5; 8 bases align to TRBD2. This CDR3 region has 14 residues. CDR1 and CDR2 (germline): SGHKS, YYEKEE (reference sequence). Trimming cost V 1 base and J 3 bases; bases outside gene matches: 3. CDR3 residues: CASSLLSGGYEQYF. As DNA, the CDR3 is TGTGCCAGCAGCTTGTTGAGCGGGGGCTACGAGCAGTACTTC.

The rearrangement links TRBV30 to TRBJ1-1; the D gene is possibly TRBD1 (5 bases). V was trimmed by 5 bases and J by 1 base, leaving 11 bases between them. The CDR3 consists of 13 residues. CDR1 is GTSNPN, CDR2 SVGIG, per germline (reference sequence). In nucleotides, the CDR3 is TGTGCCTGGGTAGGGGTGGGGAACACTGAAGCTTTCTTT. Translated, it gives CAWVGVGNTEAFF.

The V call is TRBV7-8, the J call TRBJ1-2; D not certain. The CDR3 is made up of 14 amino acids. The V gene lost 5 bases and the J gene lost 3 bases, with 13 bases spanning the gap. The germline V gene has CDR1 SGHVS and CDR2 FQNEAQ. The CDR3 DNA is TGTGCCAGCAGCCGAGACTGGGGAGACTATGGCTACACCTTC. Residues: CASSRDWGDYGYTF.

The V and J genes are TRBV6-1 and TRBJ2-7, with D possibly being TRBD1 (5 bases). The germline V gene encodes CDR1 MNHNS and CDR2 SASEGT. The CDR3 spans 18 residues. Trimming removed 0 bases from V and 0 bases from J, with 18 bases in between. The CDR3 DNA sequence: TGTGCCAGCAGTGAAGCGTTATCGGGCCAGGGATCCTCCTACGAGCAGTACGTC. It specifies CASSEALSGQGSSYEQYV.

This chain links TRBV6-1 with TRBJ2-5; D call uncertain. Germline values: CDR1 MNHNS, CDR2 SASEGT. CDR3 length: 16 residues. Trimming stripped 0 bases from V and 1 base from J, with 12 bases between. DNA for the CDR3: TGTGCCAGCAGTGAAGCGCTAGTAGGGATCCAAGAGACCCAGTACTTC. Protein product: CASSEALVGIQETQYF.

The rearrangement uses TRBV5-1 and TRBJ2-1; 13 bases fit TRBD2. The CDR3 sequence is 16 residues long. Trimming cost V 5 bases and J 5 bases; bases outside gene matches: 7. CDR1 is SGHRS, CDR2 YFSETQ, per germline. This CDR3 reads CASSPTGTSGNNEQFF. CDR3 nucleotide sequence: TGCGCCAGCAGTCCTACCGGGACTAGCGGGAACAATGAGCAGTTCTTC.

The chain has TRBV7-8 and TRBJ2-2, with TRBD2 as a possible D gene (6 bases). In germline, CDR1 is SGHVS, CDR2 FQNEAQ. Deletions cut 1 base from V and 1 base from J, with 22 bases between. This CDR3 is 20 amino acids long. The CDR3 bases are TGTGCCAGCAGCTTAGGCGCCCCTTATATGGAGGGTGAGAACACCGGGGAGCTGTTTTTT. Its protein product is CASSLGAPYMEGENTGELFF.

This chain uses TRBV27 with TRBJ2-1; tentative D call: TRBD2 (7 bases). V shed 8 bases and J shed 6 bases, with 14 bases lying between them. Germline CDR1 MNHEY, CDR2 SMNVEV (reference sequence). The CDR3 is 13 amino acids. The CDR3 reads CASLGGGPNEQFF. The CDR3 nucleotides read TGTGCCAGCCTGGGGGGGGGCCCCAATGAGCAGTTCTTC.

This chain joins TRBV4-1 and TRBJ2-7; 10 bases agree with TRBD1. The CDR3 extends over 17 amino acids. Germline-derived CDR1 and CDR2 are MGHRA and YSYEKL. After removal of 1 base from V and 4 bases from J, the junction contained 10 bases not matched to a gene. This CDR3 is CASSQAPRRQGAYEQYF. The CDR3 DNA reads TGCGCCAGCAGCCAAGCTCCCCGGCGACAGGGGGCTTACGAGCAGTACTTC.

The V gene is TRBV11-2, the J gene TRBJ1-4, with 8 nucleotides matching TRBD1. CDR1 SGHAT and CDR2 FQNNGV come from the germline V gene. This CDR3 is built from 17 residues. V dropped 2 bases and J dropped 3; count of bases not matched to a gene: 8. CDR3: CASSLRAGGASNEKLFF. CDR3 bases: TGTGCCAGCAGCTTACGGGCAGGGGGCGCATCTAATGAAAAACTGTTTTTT.